The 26 T cell receptor beta chains given below trace back to one sample, sequenced in a study of T-cell reconstitution after alpha-beta-depleted transplantation in children. Using unique molecular identifiers, the investigators prepared the TCRbeta library. TCRdb passed the PCR reads through MiXCR, listing each CDR3 protein once. Of some 390,000 distinct CDR3 sequences in the sample, approximately 20% were seen once. The specimen comprised PBMCs from the stem cell graft donor, sampled from the stem cell graft. These receptors were collected from a human donor who donated a stem cell graft to a child with acute myeloid leukemia.

This clonotype came up many times. This chain joins TRBV5-1 and TRBJ2-3, with D possibly matching TRBD2 (6 bases). The germline CDR1 and CDR2 sequences are SGHRS and YFSETQ. V lost 0 bases, J lost 2 bases, and 19 bases lay in between. CDR3 size: 18 residues. The CDR3 sequence is CASSLDSAAGRNTDTQYF. The DNA for the CDR3 is TGCGCCAGCAGCTTGGATAGTGCGGCAGGGAGGAACACAGATACGCAGTATTTT. The complete variable domain, with remaining parts taken from reference TRBV5-1 and TRBJ2-3, reads KAGVTQTPRYLIKTRGQQVTLSCSPISGHRSVSWYQQTPGQGLQFLFEYFSETQRNKGNFPGRFSGRQFSNSRSEMNVSTLELGDSALYLCASSLDSAAGRNTDTQYFGPGTRLTVL.

The chain employs TRBV12-3 or TRBV12-4 and TRBJ2-1, with D perhaps assigned TRBD1 or TRBD2 (5 bases each). The CDR3 length is 15 residues. Deletions cut 4 bases from V and 8 bases from J, with 18 bases between. The CDR3, as DNA: TGTGCCAGCAGTTGGGGCCTAGCCTTTGGCGATGAGCAGTTCTTC. Protein product: CASSWGLAFGDEQFF.

This clonotype was detected ten times or more. The chain combines TRBV12-3 or TRBV12-4 with TRBJ1-1; 11 nucleotides match TRBD1. The CDR3 spans 16 residues. The trim removed 3 bases at V and 2 bases at J, leaving 5 bases unmatched. CDR3 sequence: CASSFWTGGPNTEAFF. CDR3 bases: TGTGCCAGCAGTTTTTGGACAGGGGGCCCAAACACTGAAGCTTTCTTT.

This clonotype was observed many times. The rearrangement uses TRBV5-1 and TRBJ2-3; 7 nucleotides agree with TRBD2. With V trimmed by 5 bases and J by 1 base, 10 bases remained unmatched. The length of the CDR3 is 16 residues. The germline CDR1 and CDR2 sequences are SGHRS and YFSETQ. The CDR3 sequence: CASRPGSSGGTDTQYF. The CDR3 nucleotides read TGCGCCAGCAGGCCTGGTTCTAGCGGAGGCACAGATACGCAGTATTTT.

Ten or more counts support this clonotype. The chain has TRBV28 and TRBJ2-6; D is uncertain. Germline CDR1 is MDHEN and CDR2 is SYDVKM. The CDR3 runs to 15 residues. Deletions cut 5 bases from V and 2 bases from J, with 10 bases between. The CDR3, as DNA: TGTGCCAGCAGTGGGATAGGAGCTGGGGCCAACGTCCTGACTTTC. This translates into CASSGIGAGANVLTF.

This clonotype was counted only a few times. This chain links TRBV4-1 with TRBJ1-6; D may be TRBD1 (6 bases). V gave up 1 base and J gave up 7 bases, with 17 bases separating them. This CDR3 spans 17 amino acids. The germline gives CDR1 MGHRA, CDR2 YSYEKL. CDR3 amino acids: CASSQGFRTVGNSPLHF. CDR3 bases: TGCGCCAGCAGCCAAGGATTCCGGACAGTGGGGAATTCACCCCTCCACTTT.

This clonotype was detected a few times. This chain connects TRBV27 to TRBJ2-2, with D possibly TRBD1 on 5 matching bases. Trimming removed 3 bases from V and 6 bases from J, with 17 bases in between. Germline V lookup: CDR1 MNHEY, CDR2 SMNVEV (reference sequence). The CDR3 covers 16 residues. Written as DNA, the CDR3 is TGTGCCAGCAGTTTTGGGATTGTGGGGCGTGCCGGGGAGCTGTTTTTT. Its translation: CASSFGIVGRAGELFF.

This clonotype has at least ten counts. This rearrangement joins TRBV15 to TRBJ2-7; D remains unclear. V was clipped by 0 bases and J by 7 bases, with 13 bases between them. CDR3 length: 14 amino acids. From germline, CDR1 is LNHNV and CDR2 YYDKDF (reference sequence). CDR3 region: CATSRDIEKTEQYF. The CDR3 DNA follows: TGTGCCACCAGCAGAGATATTGAAAAAACAGAGCAGTACTTC. The variable domain in full, completed from reference TRBV15 and TRBJ2-7, reads DAMVIQNPRYQVTQFGKPVTLSCSQTLNHNVMYWYQQKSSQAPKLLFHYYDKDFNNEADTPDNFQSRRPNTSFCFLDIRSPGLGDTAMYLCATSRDIEKTEQYFGPGTRLTVT.

V and J are TRBV21-1 and TRBJ2-1; the D call in the table, TRBD1, was not verified against the DNA. TRBV21-1 is reported as a pseudogene. The CDR3 is 21 residues long. Here the CDR3 reads CASSKEFGQGERPQNNNEQFF. In DNA form, the CDR3 reads TGTGCCAGCAGCAAAGAATTTGGTCAGGGAGAACGCCCACAAAATAACAATGAGCAGTTCTTC.

This clonotype was seen more than once but under ten times. This chain links TRBV20-1 with TRBJ2-5; a weak D match, TRBD1 (6 bases). CDR1 and CDR2 (germline): DFQATT, SNEGSKA (reference sequence). The CDR3 length is 15 residues. Trimming removed 3 bases from V and 1 base from J, with 15 bases in between. The CDR3 nucleotides read TGCAGTGCTAGGGGCATACAGGGTTCCCAAGAGACCCAGTACTTC. The encoded protein is CSARGIQGSQETQYF.

The V gene is TRBV20-1, the J gene TRBJ2-3; D is perhaps TRBD1 (6 bases). Germline CDR1 reads DFQATT; CDR2 reads SNEGSKA (reference sequence). The CDR3 totals 15 residues. Between the trimmed V and J ends, which lost 2 bases and 4 bases, there was a span of 16 bases. The CDR3 DNA follows: TGCAGTGCTAGACCCACAGGGAGAGGGCCAGATACGCAGTATTTT. Residues: CSARPTGRGPDTQYF.

The chain couples TRBV12-3 or TRBV12-4 to TRBJ2-6, with TRBD2 matching 7 bases. This CDR3 region has 16 residues. V trimming: 7 bases; J trimming: 1 base; junction bases outside the gene matches: 7. This CDR3 is CASIMTGGSGANVLTF. The CDR3 DNA is TGTGCCAGCATCATGACGGGGGGATCTGGGGCCAACGTCCTGACTTTC.

A few counts support this clonotype. The J gene is TRBJ1-1, the V gene TRBV20-1; no clear D. With 4 bases removed from V and 1 base from J, the gap between germline ends came to 16 bases. CDR3 length: 15 amino acids. Per germline, CDR1 DFQATT and CDR2 SNEGSKA (reference sequence). CDR3 protein: CSAISYKIGNTEAFF. CDR3 nucleotide sequence: TGCAGTGCTATATCCTATAAGATCGGGAACACTGAAGCTTTCTTT.

The chain uses TRBV7-6 and TRBJ2-2; 11 nucleotides agree with TRBD2. The V segment lost 7 bases and the J segment 4 bases; nucleotides outside the gene matches: 5. The CDR3 spans 15 residues. CDR1 and CDR2 from the germline V gene are SGHVS and FNYEAQ. CDR3 in amino acids: CASTPSGRSTGELFF. Here the CDR3 DNA reads TGTGCCAGCACCCCTAGCGGGAGGAGCACCGGGGAGCTGTTTTTT.

This clonotype was seen at least ten times. The V call is TRBV6-2 or TRBV6-3, the J call TRBJ2-5; 8 positions agree with TRBD1. This CDR3 has 13 amino acids. From germline, CDR1 is MNHEY and CDR2 SVGEGT. Trimming removed 5 bases from V and 4 bases from J; junction bases left unmatched: 3. CDR3 sequence reads: CASSGQGGETQYF. The CDR3 DNA reads TGTGCCAGCAGTGGACAGGGAGGAGAGACCCAGTACTTC.

Ten or more counts support this clonotype. In DNA, the CDR3 is TGCAGCGTTGAGTTCTGGGACTCCAGTGGAGGGAATGAGCAGTTCTTC. This gives the protein CSVEFWDSSGGNEQFF. This rearrangement joins TRBV29-1 to TRBJ2-1; TRBD2 might be the D (6 bases). Looked up from germline, CDR1 is SQVTM and CDR2 is ANQGSEA. With 3 bases removed from V and 7 bases from J, the gap between germline ends came to 22 bases. The CDR3 contains 16 residues.

This chain links TRBV18 with TRBJ2-1, with 10 positions matching TRBD2. This CDR3 spans 17 amino acids. J gave up 0 bases and V 2 bases, and 4 bases lay outside the gene matches. Germline assignment: CDR1 KGHSH and CDR2 LQKENI. In nucleotides, the CDR3 is TGTGCCAGCTCACCAGTGACTAGCGGGCGCTCCTACAATGAGCAGTTCTTC. Its translation is CASSPVTSGRSYNEQFF.

This clonotype was found many times. The chain employs TRBV20-1 and TRBJ2-7; 8 nucleotides match TRBD2. Germline V gene lookup returns CDR1 DFQATT and CDR2 SNEGSKA (reference sequence). This CDR3 contains 15 residues. The V and J ends lost 5 bases and 5 bases, in that order; junction bases with no gene match: 14. CDR3 amino acids: CSAALTPGGVNEQYF. CDR3 bases: TGCAGTGCTGCTCTCACCCCGGGAGGGGTAAACGAGCAGTACTTC.

This clonotype showed up just a few times. The chain joins TRBV12-3 or TRBV12-4 to TRBJ2-7; 13 nucleotides line up with TRBD2. V lost 6 bases, J lost 7 bases, and 9 bases stayed unmatched. This CDR3 region has 15 residues. CDR3 residues: CASSPRTSGRGEQYF. The CDR3 nucleotides are TGTGCCAGCAGCCCGCGGACTAGCGGGAGAGGTGAGCAGTACTTC.

This clonotype was recorded a few times. V gene TRBV4-1 combines with J gene TRBJ2-5; tentatively, D is TRBD2 (5 bases). CDR3 size: 13 residues. Trimming took 0 bases from V and 5 from J, leaving 7 bases between them. Germline CDR1 is MGHRA and CDR2 is YSYEKL. The CDR3 bases are TGCGCCAGCAGCCAAGAAAGAGGGGAGACCCAGTACTTC. Translation: CASSQERGETQYF.

The chain couples TRBV11-1 to TRBJ2-1; 10 bases fit TRBD1. With 5 bases clipped from V and 8 bases from J, the junction kept 9 bases outside the gene matches. CDR1 is SGHAT and CDR2 is FQDESV in the germline V gene (reference sequence). This CDR3 spans 15 amino acids. The CDR3 sequence is CASSTPGQGFYEQFF. The CDR3 DNA reads TGTGCCAGCAGCACTCCGGGACAGGGGTTTTATGAGCAGTTCTTC.

This clonotype came up a few times. The J gene is TRBJ2-3, the V gene TRBV20-1; 9 bases align to TRBD2. The CDR3 runs 15 residues. V shed 6 bases and J 4 bases; nucleotides not matched to a gene: 11. Germline V gene data show CDR1 as DFQATT and CDR2 as SNEGSKA (reference sequence). The CDR3 loop reads CSAIGAGGRPDTQYF. The DNA for the CDR3 is TGCAGTGCAATTGGGGCGGGAGGGAGGCCAGATACGCAGTATTTT.

J is TRBJ2-5 and V is TRBV5-1, with 15 bases aligning to TRBD2. The CDR3 has 16 amino acids. From germline, CDR1 is SGHRS and CDR2 YFSETQ. Trimming took 7 bases from V and 5 from J; bases not matched to a gene: 9. CDR3 nucleotides: TGCGCCAGCTACGGACTAGCGGGAGGGCCTCGGGAGACCCAGTACTTC. Translation: CASYGLAGGPRETQYF.

In nucleotides, the CDR3 is TGCAGTGCTGTCCGCCCGGGACAGGGGGACAATGAGCAGTTCTTC. Translating it yields CSAVRPGQGDNEQFF. This sequence joins TRBV20-1 and TRBJ2-1, with TRBD1 identical over 11 bases. The CDR3 runs 15 residues. With 5 bases clipped from V and 5 bases from J, the junction kept 8 bases outside the gene matches. The germline gives CDR1 DFQATT, CDR2 SNEGSKA (reference sequence).

V gene TRBV24-1 combines with J gene TRBJ2-3; 9 bases are a match to TRBD2. The J segment lost 5 bases and the V segment lost 2 bases, leaving 7 bases of the junction unmatched. This CDR3 contains 16 residues. Per the germline V gene, CDR1 is KGHDR and CDR2 is SFDVKD. Here the CDR3 reads CATSDSGGRAEDTQYF. CDR3 nucleotide sequence: TGTGCCACCAGTGATTCCGGCGGGAGGGCGGAAGATACGCAGTATTTT.

This clonotype has a handful of counts. The chain combines TRBV9 with TRBJ2-1; unclear D gene. Germline V CDR1 and CDR2: SGDLS, YYNGEE. V was trimmed by 4 bases and J by 7 bases, leaving 21 bases between them. There are 16 residues in the CDR3. CDR3 protein: CASSPPLDPSVNEQFF. The CDR3 DNA reads as TGTGCCAGCAGCCCCCCTCTGGACCCCTCGGTGAATGAGCAGTTCTTC.